The sequence of this TCR beta chain was determined in a study of beta chain features in type 1 diabetes. Study observations and caveats: Across all four CD4+ subsets, people with type 1 diabetes showed modestly shorter TCRB CDR3s.

The authors reverse transcribed all of the isolated RNA, so sequencing captured expressed TCRB transcripts. Millions of reads were obtained on average from naive, central memory and regulatory T cell samples. The assay was immunoSEQ multiplex PCR, and TCRdb's table has in-frame clones only and misses some. The sample records 250,000 to 300,000 clones, roughly 8% being singletons. On this clone: Its antigen remains unidentified.

This CDR3 has 12 residues. V was pared by 1 base and J by 2 bases, with 3 bases between. Looked up from germline, CDR1 is SGHAT and CDR2 is FQDESV (reference sequence). The sample consisted of central memory CD4+ T cells from blood. This clonotype was obtained from a woman between 18 and 30 years old in good health. The rearrangement links TRBV11-1 to TRBJ2-7; D gene uncertain. The CDR3 coding sequence is TGTGCCAGCAGCTTAGAGACCTACGAGCAGTACTTC. As protein: CASSLETYEQYF.